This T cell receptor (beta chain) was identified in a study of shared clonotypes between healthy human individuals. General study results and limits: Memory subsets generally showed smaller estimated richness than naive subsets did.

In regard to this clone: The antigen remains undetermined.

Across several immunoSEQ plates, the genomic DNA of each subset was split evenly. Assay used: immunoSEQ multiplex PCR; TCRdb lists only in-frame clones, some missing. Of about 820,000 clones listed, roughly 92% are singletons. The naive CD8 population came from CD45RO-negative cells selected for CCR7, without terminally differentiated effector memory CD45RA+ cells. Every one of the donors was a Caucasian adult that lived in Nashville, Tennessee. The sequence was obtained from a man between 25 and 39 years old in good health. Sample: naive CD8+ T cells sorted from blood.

This CDR3 reads CASSPDPNWDTEAFF. The CDR3 region has the DNA TGTGCCAGCAGTCCCGACCCTAACTGGGACACTGAAGCTTTCTTT. The V and J genes are TRBV28 and TRBJ1-1; D remains ambiguous. The CDR3 is made up of 15 amino acids. Germline V gene sequence: CDR1 MDHEN, CDR2 SYDVKM. V was clipped by 5 bases and J by 3 bases, with 16 bases between them.